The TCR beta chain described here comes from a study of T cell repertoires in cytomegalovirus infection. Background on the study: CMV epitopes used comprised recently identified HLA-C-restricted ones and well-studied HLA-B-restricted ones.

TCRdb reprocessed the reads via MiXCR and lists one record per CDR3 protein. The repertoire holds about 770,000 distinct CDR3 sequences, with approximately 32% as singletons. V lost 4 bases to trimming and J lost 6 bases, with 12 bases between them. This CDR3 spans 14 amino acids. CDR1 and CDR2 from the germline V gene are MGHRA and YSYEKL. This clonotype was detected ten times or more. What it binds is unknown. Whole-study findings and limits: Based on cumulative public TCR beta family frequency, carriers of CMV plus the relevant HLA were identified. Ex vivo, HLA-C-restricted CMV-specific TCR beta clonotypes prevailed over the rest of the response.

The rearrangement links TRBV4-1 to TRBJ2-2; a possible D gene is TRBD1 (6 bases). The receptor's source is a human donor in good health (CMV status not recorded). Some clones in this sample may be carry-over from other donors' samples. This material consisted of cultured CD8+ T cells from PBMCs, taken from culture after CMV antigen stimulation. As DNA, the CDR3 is TGCGCCAGCAGCCCTTCTGGGACACCCGGGGAGCTGTTTTTT. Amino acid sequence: CASSPSGTPGELFF.